These 30 T cell receptor beta chains were sequenced from one sample in a study of T cell responses to AZD1222 COVID-19 vaccine (dated by TCRdb to the early 2020s). To prepare the library, the immunoSEQ multiplex PCR assay was applied. The clones in this table, taken by TCRdb from immuneACCESS, are in-frame only. Not every clone is retained; where verified, under half of the shortfall comes from an unresolved V gene, and the cause of the rest is unknown. A total of 150,000 to 180,000 clones appear in this sample, 88% of them only once. The ten most abundant clones make up around 3% of the sample. What this sample's time point label stands for: baseline before first vaccination. This sample comprised peripheral blood, obtained on day 0 of AZD1222 vaccination. These receptor sequences come from an adult in good health.

This rearrangement joins TRBV6-1 to TRBJ1-6; D call uncertain. V shed 3 bases and J shed 5 bases, with 17 bases lying between them. The CDR3 runs to 17 residues. Germline V gene lookup returns CDR1 MNHNS and CDR2 SASEGT. DNA for the CDR3: TGTGCCAGCAGTGACCTATCTGGACGTATTGATAATTCACCCCTCCACTTT. Translation: CASSDLSGRIDNSPLHF.

The chain has TRBV6-6 and TRBJ1-5; D might be TRBD1 (5 bases). There are 12 residues in the CDR3. V lost 4 bases to trimming and J lost 6 bases, with 7 bases between them. The germline CDR1 and CDR2 sequences are MNHNY and SVGAGI (reference sequence). This chain's CDR3 is CASSSGSQPQHF. The DNA of the CDR3 is TGTGCCAGCAGTTCAGGGAGTCAGCCCCAGCATTTT.

The V gene is TRBV6-1, the J gene TRBJ1-4; 9 nucleotides agree with TRBD1. Per the germline V gene, CDR1 is MNHNS and CDR2 is SASEGT. The CDR3 totals 17 residues. The J segment lost 8 bases and the V segment lost 1 base, leaving 11 bases of the junction unmatched. CDR3 DNA: TGTGCCAGCAGTGAAGAGGCCTTTGGGACAGGGCGAGAAAAACTGTTTTTT. Amino acid sequence: CASSEEAFGTGREKLFF.

The V gene is TRBV7-9, the J gene TRBJ2-2; 10 positions agree with TRBD1. J gave up 0 bases and V 3 bases, and 1 base lay outside the gene matches. The germline V gene has CDR1 SEHNR and CDR2 FQNEAQ (reference sequence). This CDR3 has 16 residues. The CDR3 sequence: CASSLTGGTNTGELFF. The CDR3 DNA is TGTGCCAGCAGCTTGACAGGGGGCACGAACACCGGGGAGCTGTTTTTT.

The chain joins TRBV13 to TRBJ2-1; 7 bases agree with TRBD2. V dropped 5 bases and J dropped 2; count of bases not matched to a gene: 6. The CDR3 extends over 15 amino acids. Germline V gene data show CDR1 as PRHDT and CDR2 as FYEKMQ (reference sequence). This CDR3 is CASSASGEPYNEQFF. CDR3 sequence (DNA): TGTGCCAGCAGCGCCAGCGGGGAGCCCTACAATGAGCAGTTCTTC.

This sequence joins TRBV5-5 and TRBJ2-5; 10 nucleotides align to TRBD1. Germline V gene data show CDR1 as SGHKS and CDR2 as YYEKEE (reference sequence). Trimming at V came to 4 bases and at J to 5 bases, leaving 8 bases not matched to a gene. This CDR3 comprises 15 residues. DNA of the CDR3: TGTGCCAGCAGCGCACCCGGGACAGGGGACGAGACCCAGTACTTC. This sequence encodes CASSAPGTGDETQYF.

Only one count was recorded for this clone. This chain connects TRBV10-3 to TRBJ2-7; 11 positions match TRBD2. The CDR3 is 16 residues long. Looked up from germline, CDR1 is ENHRY and CDR2 is SYGVKD. V trimming: 10 bases; J trimming: 6 bases; junction bases outside the gene matches: 17. This CDR3 is CATTSTSGGSLTEQYF. CDR3 bases: TGTGCCACGACTTCAACTAGCGGGGGAAGCCTAACCGAGCAGTACTTC.

The chain is built from TRBV19 and TRBJ2-3; 12 bases agree with TRBD2. Trimming cost V 4 bases and J 6 bases; bases outside gene matches: 5. The CDR3 runs 15 residues. Germline CDR1 and CDR2: LNHDA and SQIVND (reference sequence). The CDR3 sequence is CASSTTSGGGDTQYF. The DNA of the CDR3 is TGTGCCAGTAGTACGACTAGCGGGGGTGGTGATACGCAGTATTTT.

The gene calls are TRBV7-8 and TRBJ1-5, with D hard to call. V was clipped by 5 bases and J by 5 bases, with 13 bases between them. The CDR3 extends over 14 amino acids. Germline CDR1 SGHVS, CDR2 FQNEAQ. In DNA form, the CDR3 reads TGTGCCAGCAGCCCCACCGCCACTGATCAGCCCCAGCATTTT. This encodes CASSPTATDQPQHF.

The chain recombines TRBV5-4 with TRBJ2-1; possibly TRBD2 for D (7 bases). The CDR3 runs to 16 residues. Per germline, CDR1 SGHNT and CDR2 YYREEE (reference sequence). V lost 1 base and J lost 2, with 13 bases in between. The CDR3 protein is CASSLLRGGAYNEQFF. The CDR3, as DNA: TGTGCCAGCAGCTTGTTGAGGGGGGGCGCCTACAATGAGCAGTTCTTC.

This chain joins TRBV20-1 and TRBJ2-2, with 8 bases lining up with TRBD1. V was clipped by 3 bases and J by 6 bases; unmatched bases: 12. Germline V gives CDR1 DFQATT, CDR2 SNEGSKA (reference sequence). The CDR3 runs 16 residues. The CDR3 sequence is CSASPTGGITSGELFF. The CDR3 region has the DNA TGCAGTGCTAGTCCTACAGGGGGAATTACGTCCGGGGAGCTGTTTTTT.

The chain combines TRBV27 with TRBJ2-7, with 7 bases matching TRBD2. The germline gives CDR1 MNHEY, CDR2 SMNVEV (reference sequence). Trimming at V came to 8 bases and at J to 3 bases, leaving 1 base not matched to a gene. The CDR3 has 11 residues. The CDR3 bases are TGTGCCAGCTCTAGCGGCTACGAGCAGTACTTC. It encodes CASSSGYEQYF.

This chain connects TRBV14 to TRBJ1-4, with 11 bases that match TRBD1. The V segment lost 4 bases and the J segment 14 bases; nucleotides outside the gene matches: 3. The CDR3 covers 12 residues. Germline assignment: CDR1 SGHDN and CDR2 FVKESK. DNA of the CDR3: TGTGCCAGCAGCCCCGGGACAGGGGGTCTGTTTTTT. It specifies CASSPGTGGLFF. Full variable domain (outside the CDR3, taken from reference TRBV14 and TRBJ1-4): EAGVTQFPSHSVIEKGQTVTLRCDPISGHDNLYWYRRVMGKEIKFLLHFVKESKQDESGMPNNRFLAERTGGTYSTLKVQPAELEDSGVYFCASSPGTGGLFFGSGTQLSVL.

This clone showed up just a few times. The genes are TRBV2 and TRBJ2-5, with D uncertain. Germline assignment: CDR1 SNHLY and CDR2 FYNNEI. Between the trimmed V and J ends, which lost 2 bases and 4 bases, there was a span of 8 bases. The CDR3 runs to 13 residues. The CDR3 bases are TGTGCCAGCAGTGAACTAGAGCTAGAGACCCAGTACTTC. The encoded protein is CASSELELETQYF.

The V and J genes are TRBV7-8 and TRBJ2-3; 9 bases are a match to TRBD2. This CDR3 contains 19 residues. Germline trimming cut 0 bases from V and 2 bases from J; bases unmatched to any gene: 12. The germline V gene encodes CDR1 SGHVS and CDR2 FQNEAQ. CDR3 coding DNA: TGTGCCAGCAGCTTAGCGAAGGCTAGCGGGGAACTAATCACAGATACGCAGTATTTT. Its translation: CASSLAKASGELITDTQYF.

The V call is TRBV7-2, the J call TRBJ1-5; 7 positions match TRBD1. Germline CDR1 SGHTA, CDR2 FQGNSA. The CDR3 loop spans 13 amino acids. The V gene end was trimmed by 4 bases and the J gene end by 4 bases; junction bases not matched to a gene: 1. CDR3: CASSSQGNQPQHF. The CDR3 DNA sequence: TGTGCCAGCAGCTCACAGGGGAATCAGCCCCAGCATTTT.

This chain links TRBV7-6 with TRBJ2-2, with 16 positions matching TRBD2. The CDR3 length is 17 residues. J lost 4 bases, V lost 5 bases, and 4 bases had no gene match. Germline loops: CDR1 SGHVS, CDR2 FNYEAQ. This CDR3 is CASSPGTSGGATGELFF. The CDR3, as DNA: TGTGCCAGCAGCCCCGGGACTAGCGGGGGGGCCACCGGGGAGCTGTTTTTT. Full variable domain (rest looked up from reference TRBV7-6 and TRBJ2-2): GAGVSQSPRYKVTKRGQDVALRCDPISGHVSLYWYRQALGQGPEFLTYFNYEAQQDKSGLPNDRFSAERPEGSISTLTIQRTEQRDSAMYRCASSPGTSGGATGELFFGEGSRLTVL.

The genes are TRBV11-2 and TRBJ1-1, with D uncertain. This CDR3 region has 12 residues. Germline CDR1 is SGHAT and CDR2 is FQNNGV. With 5 bases removed from V and 11 bases from J, the gap between germline ends came to 15 bases. This chain's CDR3 is CASSQWTALAFF. The DNA of the CDR3 is TGTGCCAGCAGCCAATGGACGGCGCTGGCTTTCTTT.

V gene TRBV19 combines with J gene TRBJ1-6; no clear D. The CDR3 is 15 amino acids. Trimming cost V 3 bases and J 7 bases, with 13 bases left between them. Germline lookup yields CDR1 LNHDA and CDR2 SQIVND (reference sequence). CDR3 in DNA: TGTGCCAGTAGTATTATGGAGTTCGGCAATTCACCCCTCCACTTT. This translates into CASSIMEFGNSPLHF.

The chain couples TRBV10-3 to TRBJ2-6, with 8 positions matching TRBD1. The junction had 4 bases not matched to a gene; V was cut back by 3 bases and J by 0 bases. Germline V gene sequence: CDR1 ENHRY, CDR2 SYGVKD. The CDR3 runs to 17 residues. CDR3 in DNA: TGTGCCATCAGTGACAGGGGGCTGAGCTCTGGGGCCAACGTCCTGACTTTC. Translated: CAISDRGLSSGANVLTF.

V gene TRBV7-6 combines with J gene TRBJ1-1; D perhaps matches TRBD1 (5 bases). The V end was cut by 1 base, the J end by 0 bases, with 12 bases between. The CDR3 runs 16 residues. CDR1 and CDR2 from the germline V gene are SGHVS and FNYEAQ. CDR3: CASSLGQGGVNTEAFF. In DNA, the CDR3 is TGTGCCAGCAGCTTAGGGCAGGGCGGGGTGAACACTGAAGCTTTCTTT.

The rearrangement links TRBV5-1 to TRBJ2-3; D possibly matches TRBD1 or TRBD2 (5 bases each). V was cut by 2 bases and J by 2 bases, with 9 bases left in between. Germline lookup yields CDR1 SGHRS and CDR2 YFSETQ. The CDR3 totals 14 residues. CDR3 nucleotides: TGCGCCAGCAGCTTAGGGACGGTCACAGATACGCAGTATTTT. Protein product: CASSLGTVTDTQYF. The whole variable domain, remainder taken from reference TRBV5-1 and TRBJ2-3, is KAGVTQTPRYLIKTRGQQVTLSCSPISGHRSVSWYQQTPGQGLQFLFEYFSETQRNKGNFPGRFSGRQFSNSRSEMNVSTLELGDSALYLCASSLGTVTDTQYFGPGTRLTVL.

The chain joins TRBV7-2 to TRBJ1-6; D gene uncertain. The ends were cut back, 4 bases at V and 9 bases at J, with 13 bases in the middle. Germline V gene data show CDR1 as SGHTA and CDR2 as FQGNSA. This CDR3 comprises 14 residues. CDR3 DNA: TGTGCCAGCAGCTCCAGAACAGTCGGTTCACCCCTCCACTTT. As protein: CASSSRTVGSPLHF.

The chain uses TRBV2 and TRBJ2-2; 9 positions match TRBD2. V shed 2 bases, J shed 0 bases, and the junction held 4 bases outside the gene matches. The CDR3 spans 17 residues. The germline CDR1 and CDR2 sequences are SNHLY and FYNNEI. The DNA for the CDR3 is TGTGCCAGCAGTGAACCAGCGGGGGGTCCGAACACCGGGGAGCTGTTTTTT. It yields the protein CASSEPAGGPNTGELFF.

The chain has TRBV19 and TRBJ2-3; D gene unclear. The CDR3 runs to 12 residues. Germline V gene sequence: CDR1 LNHDA, CDR2 SQIVND (reference sequence). Deletions cut 4 bases from V and 9 bases from J, with 11 bases between. CDR3 nucleotides: TGTGCCAGTAGTACCTACCCGGAGACGCAGTATTTT. Encoded protein: CASSTYPETQYF.

The rearrangement uses TRBV6-6 and TRBJ1-1; 7 nucleotides align to TRBD1. The CDR3 totals 12 residues. The J segment lost 7 bases and the V segment lost 6 bases, leaving 5 bases of the junction unmatched. CDR1 is MNHNY, CDR2 SVGAGI, per germline (reference sequence). The CDR3 is CASSRGGFEAFF. The CDR3 nucleotides are TGTGCCAGCAGCAGGGGGGGTTTTGAAGCTTTCTTT.

The chain uses TRBV6-2 or TRBV6-3 and TRBJ1-1, with D uncertain. Trimming took off 4 bases at V and 2 bases at J, with 5 bases between the two ends. The CDR3 runs 12 residues. The germline V gene has CDR1 MNHEY and CDR2 SVGEGT. The CDR3 nucleotides are TGTGCCAGCAGTTTTGGAAACACTGAAGCTTTCTTT. Its protein is CASSFGNTEAFF.

This clone has just one count. The CDR3 loop reads CASNGQGAGETQYF. CDR3 bases: TGTGCCAGCAATGGACAGGGGGCAGGGGAGACCCAGTACTTC. V is TRBV2 and J is TRBJ2-5, with 11 positions matching TRBD1. This CDR3 is built from 14 residues. The J segment lost 5 bases and the V segment lost 7 bases, leaving 6 bases of the junction unmatched. Germline CDR1 SNHLY, CDR2 FYNNEI. The whole variable domain, filled in from reference TRBV2 and TRBJ2-5, reads EPEVTQTPSHQVTQMGQEVILRCVPISNHLYFYWYRQILGQKVEFLVSFYNNEISEKSEIFDDQFSVERPDGSNFTLKIRSTKLEDSAMYFCASNGQGAGETQYFGPGTRLLVL.

The chain combines TRBV21-1 with TRBJ1-2; the table's D call TRBD1 went unverified against the DNA. TRBV21-1 is given as a pseudogene. The CDR3 is 16 amino acids. CDR3 protein: CASSKAGRGLYYGYTF. For the CDR3, the DNA is TGTGCCAGCAGCAAAGCGGGCAGGGGGCTGTACTATGGCTACACCTTC.

The chain recombines TRBV14 with TRBJ2-2; D is ambiguous. Trimming removed 4 bases from V and 2 bases from J, with 5 bases in between. The CDR3 is 13 residues long. Germline V gene data show CDR1 as SGHDN and CDR2 as FVKESK. The DNA for the CDR3 is TGTGCCAGCAGCCCAATAAACACCGGGGAGCTGTTTTTT. This sequence encodes CASSPINTGELFF.